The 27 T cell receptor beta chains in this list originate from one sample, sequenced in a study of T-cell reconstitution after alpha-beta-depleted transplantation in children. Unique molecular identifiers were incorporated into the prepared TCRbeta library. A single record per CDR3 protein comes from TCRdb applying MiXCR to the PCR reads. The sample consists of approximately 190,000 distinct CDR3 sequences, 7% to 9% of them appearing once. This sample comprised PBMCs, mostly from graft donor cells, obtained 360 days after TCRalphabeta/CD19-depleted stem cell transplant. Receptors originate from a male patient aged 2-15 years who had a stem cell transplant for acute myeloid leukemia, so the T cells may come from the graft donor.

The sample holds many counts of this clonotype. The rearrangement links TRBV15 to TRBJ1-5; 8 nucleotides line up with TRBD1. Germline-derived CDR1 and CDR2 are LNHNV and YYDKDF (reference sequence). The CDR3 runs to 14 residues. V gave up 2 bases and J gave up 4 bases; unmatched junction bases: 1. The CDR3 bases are TGTGCCACCAGCAGAAACAGGGGGAATCAGCCCCAGCATTTT. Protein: CATSRNRGNQPQHF.

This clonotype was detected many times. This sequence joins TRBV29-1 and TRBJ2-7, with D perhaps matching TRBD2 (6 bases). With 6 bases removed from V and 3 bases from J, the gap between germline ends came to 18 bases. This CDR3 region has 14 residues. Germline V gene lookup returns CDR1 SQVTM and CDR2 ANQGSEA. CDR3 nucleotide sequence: TGCAGCGTAGCTACTAGCACCCGGAGCTACGAGCAGTACTTC. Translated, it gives CSVATSTRSYEQYF.

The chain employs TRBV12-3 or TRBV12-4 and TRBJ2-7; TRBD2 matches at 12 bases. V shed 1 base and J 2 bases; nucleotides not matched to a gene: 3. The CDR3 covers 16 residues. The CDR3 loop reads CASSLGTSGVTYEQYV. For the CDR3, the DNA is TGTGCCAGCAGTTTAGGGACTAGCGGGGTCACCTACGAGCAGTACGTC.

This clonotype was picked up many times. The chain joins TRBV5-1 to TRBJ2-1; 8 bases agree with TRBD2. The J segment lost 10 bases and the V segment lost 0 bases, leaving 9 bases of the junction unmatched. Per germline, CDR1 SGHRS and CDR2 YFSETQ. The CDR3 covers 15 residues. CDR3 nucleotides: TGCGCCAGCAGCTTGGCCCAAGTGAGCGGGGGAGAGCAGTTCTTC. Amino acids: CASSLAQVSGGEQFF.

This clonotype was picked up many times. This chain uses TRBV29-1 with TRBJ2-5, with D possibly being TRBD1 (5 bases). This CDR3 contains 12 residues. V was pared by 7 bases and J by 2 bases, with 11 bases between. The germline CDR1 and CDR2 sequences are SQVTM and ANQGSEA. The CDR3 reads CSALTAQETQYF. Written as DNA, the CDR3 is TGCAGCGCCCTGACAGCACAAGAGACCCAGTACTTC.

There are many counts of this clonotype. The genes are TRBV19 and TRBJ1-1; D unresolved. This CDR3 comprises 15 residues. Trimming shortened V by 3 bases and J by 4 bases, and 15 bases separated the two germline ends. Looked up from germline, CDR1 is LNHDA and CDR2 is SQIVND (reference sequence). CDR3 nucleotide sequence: TGTGCCAGTAGTATTAACTCACCATGGGGCACTGAAGCTTTCTTT. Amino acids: CASSINSPWGTEAFF.

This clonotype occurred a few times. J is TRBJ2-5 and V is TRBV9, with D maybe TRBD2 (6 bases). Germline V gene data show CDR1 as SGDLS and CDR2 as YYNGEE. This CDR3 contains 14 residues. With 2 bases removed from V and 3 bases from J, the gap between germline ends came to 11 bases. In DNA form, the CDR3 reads TGTGCCAGCAGCGTCTCTAGCGCTAAAGAGACCCAGTACTTC. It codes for CASSVSSAKETQYF.

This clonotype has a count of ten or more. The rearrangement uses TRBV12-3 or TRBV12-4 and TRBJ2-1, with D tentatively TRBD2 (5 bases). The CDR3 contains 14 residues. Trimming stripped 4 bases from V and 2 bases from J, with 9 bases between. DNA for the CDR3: TGTGCCAGCAGTTCGGTGCGGGCCTACAATGAGCAGTTCTTC. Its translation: CASSSVRAYNEQFF.

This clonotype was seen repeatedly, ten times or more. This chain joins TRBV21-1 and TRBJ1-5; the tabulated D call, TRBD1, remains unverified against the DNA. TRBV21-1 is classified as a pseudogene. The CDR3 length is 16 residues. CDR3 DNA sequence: TGTGCCAGCAGCAAAGTCCGGAGGACAGGTGAACAGCCCCAGCATTTT. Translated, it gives CASSKVRRTGEQPQHF.

The DNA for the CDR3 is TGTGCCAGCAGCCAAGATAAGGGCCCCTACGAGCAGTACGTC. This encodes CASSQDKGPYEQYV. The rearrangement joins TRBV4-2 to TRBJ2-7; no definite D call. The CDR3 extends over 14 amino acids. Germline values: CDR1 LGHNA, CDR2 YNFKEQ. With 0 bases removed from V and 2 bases from J, the gap between germline ends came to 8 bases.

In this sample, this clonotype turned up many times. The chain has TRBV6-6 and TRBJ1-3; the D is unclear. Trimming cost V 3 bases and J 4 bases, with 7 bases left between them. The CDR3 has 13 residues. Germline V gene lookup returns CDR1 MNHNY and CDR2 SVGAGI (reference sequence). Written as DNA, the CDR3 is TGTGCCAGCAGTTATATAACCGGAAACACCATATATTTT. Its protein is CASSYITGNTIYF.

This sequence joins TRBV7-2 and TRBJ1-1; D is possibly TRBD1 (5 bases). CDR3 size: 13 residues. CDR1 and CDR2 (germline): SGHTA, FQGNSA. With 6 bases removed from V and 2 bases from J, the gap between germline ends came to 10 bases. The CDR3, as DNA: TGTGCCAGCAGGTTCGACAGAAACACTGAAGCTTTCTTT. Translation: CASRFDRNTEAFF.

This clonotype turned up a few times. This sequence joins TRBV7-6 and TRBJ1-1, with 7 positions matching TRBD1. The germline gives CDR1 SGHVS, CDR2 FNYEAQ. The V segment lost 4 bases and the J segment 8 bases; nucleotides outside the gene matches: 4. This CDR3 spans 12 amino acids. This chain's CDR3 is CASSSQGGEAFF. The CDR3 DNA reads TGTGCCAGCAGCTCGCAGGGGGGAGAAGCTTTCTTT.

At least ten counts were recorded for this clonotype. The DNA for the CDR3 is TGCAGTGCTACTGGGGACAGGGTGTACGAGCAGTACTTC. Amino acid sequence: CSATGDRVYEQYF. The chain combines TRBV20-1 with TRBJ2-7; TRBD1 aligns across 9 bases. Germline CDR1 is DFQATT and CDR2 is SNEGSKA (reference sequence). J gave up 4 bases and V 4 bases, and 5 bases lay outside the gene matches. The CDR3 sequence is 13 residues long.

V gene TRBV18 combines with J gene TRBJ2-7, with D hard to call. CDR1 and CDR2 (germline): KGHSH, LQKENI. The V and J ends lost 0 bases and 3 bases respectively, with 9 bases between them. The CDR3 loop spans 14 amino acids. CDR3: CASSPPSRHYEQYV. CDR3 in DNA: TGTGCCAGCTCACCACCGTCCAGACACTACGAGCAGTACGTC.

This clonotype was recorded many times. The CDR3 sequence: CASTRGNTIYF. CDR3 nucleotides: TGTGCCAGCACCCGGGGAAACACCATATATTTT. The chain joins TRBV5-5 to TRBJ1-3, with D unresolved. V was pared by 6 bases and J by 4 bases, with 5 bases between. Germline assignment: CDR1 SGHKS and CDR2 YYEKEE (reference sequence). This CDR3 region has 11 residues.

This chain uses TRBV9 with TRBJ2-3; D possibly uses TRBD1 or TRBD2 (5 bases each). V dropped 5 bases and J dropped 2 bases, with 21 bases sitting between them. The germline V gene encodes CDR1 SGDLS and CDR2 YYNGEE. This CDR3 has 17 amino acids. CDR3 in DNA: TGTGCCAGCAGTCTAGAAATCGGGGCCGCCTCCACAGATACGCAGTATTTT. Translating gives CASSLEIGAASTDTQYF.

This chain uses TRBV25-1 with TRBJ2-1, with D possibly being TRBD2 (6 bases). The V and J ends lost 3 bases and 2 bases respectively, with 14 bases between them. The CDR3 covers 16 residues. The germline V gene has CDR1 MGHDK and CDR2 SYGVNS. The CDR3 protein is CASSDPKAGPYNEQFF. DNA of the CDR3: TGTGCCAGCAGTGACCCCAAGGCGGGGCCCTACAATGAGCAGTTCTTC.

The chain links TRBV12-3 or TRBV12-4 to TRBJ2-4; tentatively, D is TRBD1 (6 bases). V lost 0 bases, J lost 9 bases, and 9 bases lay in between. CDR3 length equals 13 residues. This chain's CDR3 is CASSLAGGGIQYF. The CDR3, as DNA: TGTGCCAGCAGTTTAGCTGGGGGCGGCATTCAGTACTTC.

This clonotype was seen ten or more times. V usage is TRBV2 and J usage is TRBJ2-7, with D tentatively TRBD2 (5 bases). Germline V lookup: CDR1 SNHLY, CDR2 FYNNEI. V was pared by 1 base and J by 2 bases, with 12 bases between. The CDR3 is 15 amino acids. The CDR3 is CASSEDGGLTYEQYV. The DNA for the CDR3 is TGTGCCAGCAGTGAAGATGGAGGCCTAACCTACGAGCAGTACGTC.

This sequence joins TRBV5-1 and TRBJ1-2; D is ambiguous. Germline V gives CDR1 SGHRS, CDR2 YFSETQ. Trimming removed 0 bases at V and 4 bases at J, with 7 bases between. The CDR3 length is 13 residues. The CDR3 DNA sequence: TGCGCCAGCAGCTTGGGGCTGATCTATGGCTACACCTTC. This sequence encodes CASSLGLIYGYTF. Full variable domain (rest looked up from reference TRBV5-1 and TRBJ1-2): KAGVTQTPRYLIKTRGQQVTLSCSPISGHRSVSWYQQTPGQGLQFLFEYFSETQRNKGNFPGRFSGRQFSNSRSEMNVSTLELGDSALYLCASSLGLIYGYTFGSGTRLTVV.

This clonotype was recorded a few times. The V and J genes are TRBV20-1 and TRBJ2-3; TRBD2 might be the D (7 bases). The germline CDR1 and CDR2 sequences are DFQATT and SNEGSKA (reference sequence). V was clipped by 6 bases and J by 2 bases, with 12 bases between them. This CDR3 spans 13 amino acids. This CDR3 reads CSASGGTTDTQYF. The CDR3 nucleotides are TGCAGTGCCTCGGGGGGCACCACAGATACGCAGTATTTT.

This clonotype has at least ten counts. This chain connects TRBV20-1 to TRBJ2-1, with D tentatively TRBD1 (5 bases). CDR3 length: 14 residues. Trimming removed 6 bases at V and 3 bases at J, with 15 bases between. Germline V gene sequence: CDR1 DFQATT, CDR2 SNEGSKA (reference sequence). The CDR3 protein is CSARYLGVYNEQFF. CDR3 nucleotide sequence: TGCAGTGCGCGTTACTTAGGGGTCTACAATGAGCAGTTCTTC.

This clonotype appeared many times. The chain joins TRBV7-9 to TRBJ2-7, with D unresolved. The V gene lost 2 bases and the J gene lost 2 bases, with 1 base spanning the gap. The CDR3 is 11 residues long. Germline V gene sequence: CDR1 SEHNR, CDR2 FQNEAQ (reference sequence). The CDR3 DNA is TGTGCCAGCAGCTTAACCTACGAGCAGTACTTC. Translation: CASSLTYEQYF.

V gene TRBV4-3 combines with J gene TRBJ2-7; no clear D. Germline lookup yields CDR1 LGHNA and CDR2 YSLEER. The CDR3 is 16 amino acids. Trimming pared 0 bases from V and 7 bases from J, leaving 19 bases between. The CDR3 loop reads CASSQDPDLGLGEQYF. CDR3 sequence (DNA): TGCGCCAGCAGCCAAGACCCGGATCTAGGCTTGGGAGAGCAGTACTTC.

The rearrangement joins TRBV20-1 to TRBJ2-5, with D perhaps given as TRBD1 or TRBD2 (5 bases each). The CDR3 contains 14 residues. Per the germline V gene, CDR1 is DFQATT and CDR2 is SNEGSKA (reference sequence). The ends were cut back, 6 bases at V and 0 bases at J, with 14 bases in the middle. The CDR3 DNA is TGCAGTGCAAGCAGGGACGTGCACCAAGAGACCCAGTACTTC. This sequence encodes CSASRDVHQETQYF.

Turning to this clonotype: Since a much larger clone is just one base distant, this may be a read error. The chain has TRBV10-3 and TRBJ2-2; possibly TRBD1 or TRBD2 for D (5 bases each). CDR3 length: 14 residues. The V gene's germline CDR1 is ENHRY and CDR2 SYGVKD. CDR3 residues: CAIIAGPSTGELYF. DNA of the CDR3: TGTGCCATCATCGCAGGGCCCTCCACCGGGGAGCTGTATTTT.